This is a list of T cell receptor beta chains from one sample in a study of lymphopenia after photon versus proton radiotherapy. Assay used: immunoSEQ multiplex PCR; TCRdb lists only in-frame clones, some missing. The table lists tens of thousands of clones, 80% to 95% of them singletons. The sample consisted of peripheral blood, taken from a patient treated with photon-based radiotherapy. The receptors originated from a woman aged 40-49 years with cholangiocarcinoma. CDR3s include the opening cysteine and the closing phenylalanine or tryptophan. The D gene is left open where the match is weak. Clone size is not always given. Where it is, it says once, few, many or a class for expanded clones.

J gene | D gene | clone size | V gene | CDR3 DNA | CDR3 protein
TRBJ1-5 | - | few | TRBV27 | TGTGCCAGCAGCCTCACGGACGGGGCCCGGCAGCCCCAGCATTTT | CASSLTDGARQPQHF
TRBJ1-1 | - | - | TRBV6-5 | TGTGCCAGCAGTTCTTGGGGGTCGAACACTGAAGCTTTCTTT | CASSSWGSNTEAFF
TRBJ2-7 | - | - | TRBV28 | TGTGCCAGCAGTTTACCCGGGGCCATTTCCTACGAGCAGTACTTC | CASSLPGAISYEQYF
TRBJ1-1 | - | once | TRBV6-6 | TGTGCCAGCAGCCTGGACACCTCCGACCCGGAAGCTTTCTTT | CASSLDTSDPEAFF
TRBJ2-7 | TRBD2 | - | TRBV5-6 | TGTGCCAGCAGCCTGGGAGGGGATTTCTACGAGCAGTACTTC | CASSLGGDFYEQYF
TRBJ1-3 | - | once | TRBV4-2 | TGTGCCAGCAGTAAAGAGGCAAGGGGACCTCACCCCTCTGGAAACACCATATATTTT | CASSKEARGPHPSGNTIYF
TRBJ2-6 | - | - | TRBV7-9 | TGTGCCAGCAGCTCCCGTTCCTCCGTCCTGACTTTC | CASSSRSSVLTF
TRBJ1-1 | - | once | TRBV18 | TGTGCCAGCTCACCACTTGAGGTGGAGGACACTGAAGCTTTCTTT | CASSPLEVEDTEAFF
TRBJ1-1 | - | - | TRBV2 | TGTGCCAGCAGTGACCAGGGGCGGAACACTGAAGCTTTCTTT | CASSDQGRNTEAFF
TRBJ2-5 | - | - | TRBV7-3 | TGTGCCAGCAGCTTACCAGAAAGTGGGGAGACCCAGTACTTC | CASSLPESGETQYF
TRBJ1-1 | - | - | TRBV28 | TGTGCCAGCAGTTTTTACAGGTCCACTGAAGCTTTCTTT | CASSFYRSTEAFF
TRBJ1-1 | - | - | TRBV5-4 | TGTGCCAGCAGTTGGAAGGGGGGAAACACTGAAGCTTTCTTT | CASSWKGGNTEAFF
TRBJ1-1 | - | - | TRBV28 | TGTGCCAGCAGTTTAACGAATTCGAACACTGAAGCTTTCTTT | CASSLTNSNTEAFF
TRBJ2-5 | TRBD1 | - | TRBV28 | TGTGCCAGCAGTTTTTCCCGGGACAGGGGGCAAAAGGTCGCTTACCAAGAGACCCAGTACTTC | CASSFSRDRGQKVAYQETQYF
TRBJ1-5 | TRBD1 | - | TRBV30 | TGTGCCTGGAGTGAGGGGGACAGCGGCAATCAGCCCCAGCATTTT | CAWSEGDSGNQPQHF
TRBJ1-2 | TRBD1 | - | TRBV30 | TGTGCCTGGAGTCCACCACAGGGGTTAGGCTATGGCTACACCTTC | CAWSPPQGLGYGYTF
TRBJ2-3 | - | - | TRBV10-3 | TGTGCCACCATGAAGGCAGATACGCAGTATTTT | CATMKADTQYF
TRBJ2-7 | - | - | TRBV9 | TGTGCCAGCAGCGTAGGACTCCTCTACGAGCAGTACTTC | CASSVGLLYEQYF
TRBJ1-2 | - | - | TRBV10-3 | TGTGCCATCAGTGAGTCGGGAGGGTTCGGAGGCTACACCTTC | CAISESGGFGGYTF
TRBJ2-3 | - | - | TRBV10-1 | TGCGCCAGCAGTGAGTCGGGCGCCACGGATACGCAGTATTTT | CASSESGATDTQYF
TRBJ1-2 | TRBD1 | - | TRBV6-1 | TGTGCCAGCACTATAGACAGGGTAGAAGGCTACACCTTC | CASTIDRVEGYTF
TRBJ2-5 | - | few | TRBV11-3 | TGTGCCAGCAGCCCCCCCAGAGGAGGGGAGACCCAGTACTTC | CASSPPRGGETQYF
TRBJ2-1 | TRBD2 | - | TRBV15 | TGTGCCACCTCCGCATACTCGACTAGCGGGGATAACAATGAGCAGTTCTTC | CATSAYSTSGDNNEQFF
TRBJ2-7 | TRBD2 | - | TRBV29-1 | TGCAGCGTTGGGACTAGCGGGAGGGCTTCCTACGAGCAGTACTTC | CSVGTSGRASYEQYF
TRBJ2-7 | TRBD1 | - | TRBV9 | TGTGCCAGCAGCGTTGGACCGGGTCGACAGGGGGCGGACGAGCAGTACTTC | CASSVGPGRQGADEQYF
TRBJ1-2 | TRBD1 | - | TRBV6-1 | TGTGCCAGCAGTGAAGTTGTTGGACAGGGGACTGGAGGCTACACCTTC | CASSEVVGQGTGGYTF
TRBJ1-6 | - | - | TRBV28 | TGTGCCAGCAGTTGGGTTGGAGGGAGCTCCTATAATTCACCCCTCCACTTT | CASSWVGGSSYNSPLHF
TRBJ2-1 | TRBD1 | - | TRBV7-8 | TGTGCCAGCAGCCCACCGGGACAGGGTAATACGTTCTTC | CASSPPGQGNTFF